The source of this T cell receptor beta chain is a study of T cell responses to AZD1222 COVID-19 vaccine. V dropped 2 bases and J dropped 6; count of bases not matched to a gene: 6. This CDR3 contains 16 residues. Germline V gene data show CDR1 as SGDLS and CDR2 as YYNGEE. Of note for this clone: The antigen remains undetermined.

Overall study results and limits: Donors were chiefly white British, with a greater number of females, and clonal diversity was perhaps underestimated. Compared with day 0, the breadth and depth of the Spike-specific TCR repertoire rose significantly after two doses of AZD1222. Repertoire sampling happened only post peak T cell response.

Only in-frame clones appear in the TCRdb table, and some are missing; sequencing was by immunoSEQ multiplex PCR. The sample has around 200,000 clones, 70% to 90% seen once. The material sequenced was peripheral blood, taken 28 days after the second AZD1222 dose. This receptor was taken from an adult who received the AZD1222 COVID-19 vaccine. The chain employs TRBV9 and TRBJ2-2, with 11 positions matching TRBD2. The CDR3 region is CASSVITSGSPGELFF. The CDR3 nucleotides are TGTGCCAGCAGCGTCATAACTAGCGGGAGTCCCGGGGAGCTGTTTTTT.